This T cell receptor beta chain originates from a study of response to subunit inactivated influenza vaccine. Study results and caveats: Seasonal influenza vaccination, on each occasion, was suggested by the authors to recruit few new T cells.

A single record per CDR3 protein comes from TCRdb applying MiXCR to the RT-PCR reads. The sample contains approximately 730,000 distinct CDR3 sequences, about 15% of which appear only once. Trimming stripped 3 bases from V and 9 bases from J, with 9 bases between. This CDR3 is built from 11 residues. As regards this clonotype: Its antigen is still unknown.

Source: PBMCs from blood, taken around two weeks before vaccination. The sequence came from a man aged 45 to 65 who received an inactivated influenza vaccine. The V call is TRBV12-3 or TRBV12-4, the J call TRBJ2-7; D is uncertain. The CDR3 DNA is TGTGCCAGCAGTTTTCGTGGAGTGCAGTACTTC. It translates to CASSFRGVQYF.